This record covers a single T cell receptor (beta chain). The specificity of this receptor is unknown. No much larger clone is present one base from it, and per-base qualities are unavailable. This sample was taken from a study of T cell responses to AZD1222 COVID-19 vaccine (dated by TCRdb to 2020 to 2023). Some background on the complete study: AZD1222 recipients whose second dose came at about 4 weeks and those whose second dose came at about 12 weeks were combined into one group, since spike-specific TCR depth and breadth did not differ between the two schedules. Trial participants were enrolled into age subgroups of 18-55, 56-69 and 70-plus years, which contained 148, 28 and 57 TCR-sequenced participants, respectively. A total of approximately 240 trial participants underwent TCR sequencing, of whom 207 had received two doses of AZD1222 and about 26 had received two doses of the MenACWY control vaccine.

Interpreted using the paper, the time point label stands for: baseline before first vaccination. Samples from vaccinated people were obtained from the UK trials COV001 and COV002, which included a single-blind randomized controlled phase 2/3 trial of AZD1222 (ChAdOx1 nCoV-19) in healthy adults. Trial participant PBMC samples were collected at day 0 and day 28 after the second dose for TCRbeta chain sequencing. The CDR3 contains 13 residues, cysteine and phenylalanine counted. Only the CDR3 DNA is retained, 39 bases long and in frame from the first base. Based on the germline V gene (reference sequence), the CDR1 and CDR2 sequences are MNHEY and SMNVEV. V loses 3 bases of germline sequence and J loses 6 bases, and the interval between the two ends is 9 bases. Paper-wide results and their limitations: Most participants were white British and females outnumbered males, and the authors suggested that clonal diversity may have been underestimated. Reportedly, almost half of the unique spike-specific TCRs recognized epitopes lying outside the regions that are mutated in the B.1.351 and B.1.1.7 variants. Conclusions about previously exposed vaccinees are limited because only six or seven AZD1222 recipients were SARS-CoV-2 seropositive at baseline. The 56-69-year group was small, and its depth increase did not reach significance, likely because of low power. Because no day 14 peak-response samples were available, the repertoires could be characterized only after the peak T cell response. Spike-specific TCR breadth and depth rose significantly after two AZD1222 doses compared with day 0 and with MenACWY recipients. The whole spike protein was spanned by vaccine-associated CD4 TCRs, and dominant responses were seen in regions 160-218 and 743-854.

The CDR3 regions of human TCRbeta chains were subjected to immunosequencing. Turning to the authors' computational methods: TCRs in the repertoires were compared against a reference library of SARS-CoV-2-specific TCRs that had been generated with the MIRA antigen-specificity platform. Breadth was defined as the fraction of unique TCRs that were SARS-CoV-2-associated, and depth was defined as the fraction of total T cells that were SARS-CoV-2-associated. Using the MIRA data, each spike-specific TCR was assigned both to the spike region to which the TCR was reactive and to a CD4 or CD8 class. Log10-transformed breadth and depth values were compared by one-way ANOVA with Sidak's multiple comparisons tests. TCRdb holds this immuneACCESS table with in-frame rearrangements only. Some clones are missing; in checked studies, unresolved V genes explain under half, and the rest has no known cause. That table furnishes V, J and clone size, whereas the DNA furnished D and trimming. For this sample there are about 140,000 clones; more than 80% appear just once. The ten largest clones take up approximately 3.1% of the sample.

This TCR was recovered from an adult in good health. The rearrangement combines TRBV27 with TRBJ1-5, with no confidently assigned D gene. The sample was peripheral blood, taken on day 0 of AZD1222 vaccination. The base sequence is TGTGCCAGCAGTTTTCGGGGTGGTCAGCCCCAGCATTTT. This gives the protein CASSFRGGQPQHF.